This T cell receptor (beta chain) was retrieved from a study of shared clonotypes between healthy human individuals. The naive CD8 population came from CD45RO-negative cells selected for CCR7, without terminally differentiated effector memory CD45RA+ cells. Each sample came from a Caucasian adult donor living in Nashville, Tennessee. CDR1 is SGHRS and CDR2 is YFSETQ in the germline V gene. CDR3 length: 18 residues. V was trimmed by 2 bases and J by 0 bases, leaving 15 bases between them. On this clone: The antigen remains undetermined.

Replicate sorted-subset PCRs were loaded with 150 to 250 ng DNA, 30,000 to 35,000 T cell genomes. TCRdb's table, derived via immunoSEQ multiplex PCR, lists solely in-frame clones and lacks some. Here the sample spans over 2 million clones, approximately 95% being singletons. Study-wide points: Researchers found naive subsets generally carried larger estimated richness than memory subsets. Sharing of clonotypes among donors was expected to vary with sequencing depth.

The sequencing sample was made of naive CD8+ T cells sorted from blood. This chain uses TRBV5-1 with TRBJ2-6; D possibly uses TRBD1 or TRBD2 (5 bases each). The source of this sequence is a man in his late teens or twenties in good health. The CDR3 DNA sequence: TGCGCCAGCAGCTTAGAAGGGACGGTAAGCTCTGGGGCCAACGTCCTGACTTTC. This translates into CASSLEGTVSSGANVLTF.